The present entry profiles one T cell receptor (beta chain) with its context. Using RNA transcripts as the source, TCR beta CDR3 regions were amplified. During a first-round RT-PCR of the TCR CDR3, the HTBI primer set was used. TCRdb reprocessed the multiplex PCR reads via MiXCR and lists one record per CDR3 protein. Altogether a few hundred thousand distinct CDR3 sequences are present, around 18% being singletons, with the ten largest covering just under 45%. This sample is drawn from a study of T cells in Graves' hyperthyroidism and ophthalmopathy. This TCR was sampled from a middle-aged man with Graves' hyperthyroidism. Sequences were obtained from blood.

CDR3 in amino acids: CASSQQGTYYEQYF. Written as DNA, the CDR3 is TGCGCCAGCAGCCAACAAGGAACCTACTACGAGCAGTACTTC. This chain uses TRBV4-1 with TRBJ2-7; unclear D gene. V dropped 2 bases and J dropped 3 bases, with 11 bases sitting between them. Germline-derived CDR1 and CDR2 are MGHRA and YSYEKL. The CDR3 is 14 residues long.